What follows are 28 T cell receptor beta chains derived from one specimen sequenced in a study of T cell responses to AZD1222 COVID-19 vaccine. Clones were read by immunoSEQ multiplex PCR, and TCRdb kept only the in-frame ones, dropping some. The data contain about 88,000 clones, around nine tenths of them singletons. The starting material was peripheral blood, obtained on day 0 of MenACWY control vaccination. These receptors all come from an adult in good health.

Here the CDR3 DNA reads TGTGCCAGTAGTATGACGGTGTCCAGCTATGGCTACACCTTC. This sequence encodes CASSMTVSSYGYTF. The rearrangement uses TRBV19 and TRBJ1-2; D is uncertain. CDR1 is LNHDA and CDR2 is SQIVND in the germline V gene (reference sequence). The CDR3 contains 14 residues. V shed 3 bases and J shed 4 bases, with 12 bases lying between them.

CDR3 in DNA: TGTGCCAGCAGTCAGGACGGGATGAGGACTGAAGCTTTCTTT. It codes for CASSQDGMRTEAFF. This rearrangement joins TRBV6-5 to TRBJ1-1, with unresolved D. Trimming cost V 5 bases and J 5 bases, with 15 bases left between them. CDR3 length: 14 amino acids. Germline values: CDR1 MNHEY, CDR2 SVGAGI.

This clone has more than one count but fewer than ten. This chain's CDR3 is CASSESGERKPQHF. In nucleotides, the CDR3 is TGTGCCAGCAGCGAATCCGGGGAGAGAAAGCCCCAGCATTTT. V is TRBV6-2 or TRBV6-3 and J is TRBJ1-5; D unclear. Per germline, CDR1 MNHEY and CDR2 SVGEGT. The CDR3 is 14 amino acids. Trimming removed 6 bases from V and 8 bases from J, with 17 bases in between.

This chain links TRBV29-1 with TRBJ1-5; D not certain. Trimming took 5 bases from V and 5 from J, leaving 13 bases between them. Germline loops: CDR1 SQVTM, CDR2 ANQGSEA. CDR3 size: 13 residues. The CDR3 DNA sequence: TGCAGCGTTTTTTTTCAGGCGGATCAGCCCCAGCATTTT. It is translated as CSVFFQADQPQHF.

This chain links TRBV28 with TRBJ2-1; D is tentatively TRBD1 or TRBD2 (6 bases each). The V and J ends lost 8 bases and 8 bases respectively, with 19 bases between them. There are 14 residues in the CDR3. Looked up from germline, CDR1 is MDHEN and CDR2 is SYDVKM. The CDR3 is CASSRGRGVDEQFF. The CDR3 nucleotides are TGTGCCAGCTCCCGGGGGCGGGGAGTCGATGAGCAGTTCTTC.

This clone has only one observation. This chain uses TRBV28 with TRBJ2-7; D may be TRBD2 (5 bases). Germline V CDR1 and CDR2: MDHEN, SYDVKM. V dropped 5 bases and J dropped 0 bases, with 11 bases sitting between them. The CDR3 sequence is 14 residues long. CDR3 in amino acids: CASSGGPLSYEQYF. DNA for the CDR3: TGTGCCAGCAGTGGAGGACCGCTCTCCTACGAGCAGTACTTC.

CDR3 sequence: CASSFSERAEAFF. CDR3 nucleotide sequence: TGTGCCAGCAGTTTTAGTGAGCGCGCTGAAGCTTTCTTT. V is TRBV2 and J is TRBJ1-1; D ambiguous. Germline CDR1 and CDR2: SNHLY and FYNNEI. With 5 bases removed from V and 6 bases from J, the gap between germline ends came to 13 bases. The CDR3 is 13 amino acids.

This chain links TRBV4-2 with TRBJ1-2, with D perhaps TRBD1 (5 bases). In germline, CDR1 is LGHNA, CDR2 YNFKEQ. The V end was cut by 0 bases, the J end by 7 bases, with 18 bases between. This CDR3 region has 16 residues. CDR3 coding DNA: TGTGCCAGCAGCCAAGATCGGGGGACGGGGACTGGTGGCTACACCTTC. This codes for CASSQDRGTGTGGYTF.

This sequence joins TRBV11-3 and TRBJ2-7, with D perhaps assigned TRBD1 or TRBD2 (5 bases each). CDR1 and CDR2 (germline): SGHNT, YENEEA. V was cut by 5 bases and J by 6 bases, with 20 bases left in between. The CDR3 covers 15 residues. The CDR3 DNA reads TGTGCCAGCAGCCCCAACGGAGAGGGAAGGGGCGAGCAGTACTTC. Residues: CASSPNGEGRGEQYF.

V usage is TRBV5-1 and J usage is TRBJ1-1; TRBD1 agrees at 10 bases. Germline V gene lookup returns CDR1 SGHRS and CDR2 YFSETQ. J gave up 8 bases and V 0 bases, and 7 bases lay outside the gene matches. The CDR3 is 15 residues long. CDR3 protein: CASSLVTGGTGEAFF. The CDR3 DNA reads TGCGCCAGCAGCTTGGTGACAGGGGGCACCGGAGAAGCTTTCTTT.

The count of this clone is one. The CDR3 DNA sequence: TGTGCCAGCAGTGAATACACCGCCGGCTACACCTTC. It encodes CASSEYTAGYTF. The chain links TRBV28 to TRBJ1-2; D ambiguous. Germline CDR1 and CDR2: MDHEN and SYDVKM. Deletions cut 5 bases from V and 8 bases from J, with 12 bases between. CDR3 length equals 12 residues.

The chain uses TRBV28 and TRBJ1-1; D is ambiguous. Germline CDR1 reads MDHEN; CDR2 reads SYDVKM. CDR3 length: 14 amino acids. V lost 4 bases to trimming and J lost 2 bases, with 11 bases between them. The CDR3 reads CASSSNLGNTEAFF. The CDR3 coding sequence is TGTGCCAGCAGTTCCAACCTCGGAAACACTGAAGCTTTCTTT.

V is TRBV5-1 and J is TRBJ1-2, with D perhaps TRBD1 (5 bases). CDR3 length equals 13 residues. V was shortened by 4 bases and J by 2 bases, with 9 bases between the two germline ends. CDR1 is SGHRS, CDR2 YFSETQ, per germline. In DNA form, the CDR3 reads TGCGCCAGCAGCCAGGGAGAGAACTATGGCTACACCTTC. It codes for CASSQGENYGYTF.

The chain employs TRBV6-5 and TRBJ2-7, with TRBD1 matching over 9 bases. Per the germline V gene, CDR1 is MNHEY and CDR2 is SVGAGI. CDR3 length: 15 residues. V was pared by 6 bases and J by 4 bases, with 10 bases of the junction left unmatched. In nucleotides, the CDR3 is TGTGCCAGCAGACCGGGACAGGGTGGGGCATACGAGCAGTACTTC. Its protein product is CASRPGQGGAYEQYF.

The rearrangement uses TRBV25-1 and TRBJ1-2; D possibly corresponds to TRBD1 (5 bases). V lost 1 base and J lost 4, with 13 bases in between. CDR3 length equals 15 residues. CDR1 and CDR2 (germline): MGHDK, SYGVNS. CDR3 DNA: TGTGCCAGCAGTGAATTGCGGGGGAGCGGCTATGGCTACACCTTC. It codes for CASSELRGSGYGYTF.

CDR3 sequence (DNA): TGTGCCAGCGGGGCCGGGACAGGCTCCTACAATGAGCAGTTCTTC. Translating it yields CASGAGTGSYNEQFF. The chain is built from TRBV6-5 and TRBJ2-1, with 8 positions matching TRBD1. Losses at the gene ends were 8 bases for V and 0 bases for J; bases not matched to a gene: 6. The CDR3 length is 15 residues. Germline V lookup: CDR1 MNHEY, CDR2 SVGAGI.

The gene calls are TRBV5-1 and TRBJ2-7, with 11 bases that match TRBD2. This CDR3 region has 16 residues. Germline lookup yields CDR1 SGHRS and CDR2 YFSETQ. Trimming cost V 0 bases and J 1 base; bases outside gene matches: 3. The CDR3, as DNA: TGCGCCAGCAGCTTGGGTCTAGCGGGAGGATCCTACGAGCAGTACTTC. It encodes CASSLGLAGGSYEQYF. The variable domain in full, completed from reference TRBV5-1 and TRBJ2-7, reads KAGVTQTPRYLIKTRGQQVTLSCSPISGHRSVSWYQQTPGQGLQFLFEYFSETQRNKGNFPGRFSGRQFSNSRSEMNVSTLELGDSALYLCASSLGLAGGSYEQYFGPGTRLTVT.

V usage is TRBV15 and J usage is TRBJ2-3, with D hard to call. The CDR3 is made up of 14 amino acids. CDR1 and CDR2 from the germline V gene are LNHNV and YYDKDF (reference sequence). V was shortened by 2 bases and J by 2 bases, with 8 bases between the two germline ends. The CDR3 coding sequence is TGTGCCACCAGCAGACCCCACCCCACAGATACGCAGTATTTT. It is translated as CATSRPHPTDTQYF.

Here the CDR3 reads CASSTGVDEKLFF. The CDR3 DNA reads TGTGCCAGCAGTACTGGTGTGGATGAAAAACTGTTTTTT. The V call is TRBV6-5, the J call TRBJ1-4; no reliable D call. Germline CDR1 and CDR2: MNHEY and SVGAGI. There are 13 residues in the CDR3. Trimming left V 5 bases short and J 6 bases short, with 10 bases between.

V gene TRBV28 combines with J gene TRBJ1-5, with unresolved D. The germline V gene encodes CDR1 MDHEN and CDR2 SYDVKM. The CDR3 loop spans 13 amino acids. Trimming pared 1 base from V and 5 bases from J, leaving 6 bases between. CDR3 DNA sequence: TGTGCCAGCAGTTTATTATCGGATCAGCCCCAGCATTTT. This encodes CASSLLSDQPQHF. The full variable domain, with the rest looked up from reference TRBV28 and TRBJ1-5, is DVKVTQSSRYLVKRTGEKVFLECVQDMDHENMFWYRQDPGLGLRLIYFSYDVKMKEKGDIPEGYSVSREKKERFSLILESASTNQTSMYLCASSLLSDQPQHFGDGTRLSIL.

This clone showed up just once. V usage is TRBV3-1 (or the pseudogene TRBV3-2) and J usage is TRBJ2-2; the D is unclear. Trimming shortened V by 1 base and J by 6 bases, and 9 bases separated the two germline ends. CDR3 length: 14 amino acids. CDR1 is LGHDT, CDR2 YNNKEL, per germline (reference sequence). The CDR3 protein is CASSQGRVAGELFF. The CDR3 nucleotides are TGTGCCAGCAGCCAAGGGCGAGTCGCCGGGGAGCTGTTTTTT.

The chain employs TRBV18 and TRBJ2-5; D remains ambiguous. With 2 bases removed from V and 4 bases from J, the gap between germline ends came to 11 bases. The CDR3 contains 14 residues. Germline CDR1 KGHSH, CDR2 LQKENI. The CDR3, as DNA: TGTGCCAGCTCACCAGGTGCGGCAGCAGAGACCCAGTACTTC. Its protein product is CASSPGAAAETQYF.

This chain uses TRBV27 with TRBJ2-3; possibly TRBD1 for D (5 bases). Germline lookup yields CDR1 MNHEY and CDR2 SMNVEV (reference sequence). The CDR3 runs 15 residues. Trimming took 2 bases from V and 2 from J, leaving 11 bases between them. The CDR3 loop is CASSLQGRATDTQYF. In nucleotides, the CDR3 is TGTGCCAGCAGTTTACAGGGCAGGGCCACAGATACGCAGTATTTT.

The gene calls are TRBV10-3 and TRBJ2-5; TRBD1 matches at 11 bases. The germline V gene has CDR1 ENHRY and CDR2 SYGVKD. V shed 10 bases, J shed 5 bases, and the junction held 15 bases outside the gene matches. The length of the CDR3 is 16 residues. CDR3 in amino acids: CASQPRGTGGRETQYF. The CDR3 nucleotides are TGTGCCAGCCAGCCCCGGGGGACAGGGGGAAGGGAGACCCAGTACTTC.

This chain joins TRBV7-2 and TRBJ2-5, with D unclear. CDR1 is SGHTA, CDR2 FQGNSA, per germline. The CDR3 has 14 residues. V was cut by 4 bases and J by 1 base, with 10 bases left in between. In DNA, the CDR3 is TGTGCCAGCAGCTCGGACGGATTCCAAGAGACCCAGTACTTC. It yields the protein CASSSDGFQETQYF.

This chain joins TRBV6-5 and TRBJ2-7; perhaps D is TRBD1 or TRBD2 (5 bases each). V shed 4 bases and J shed 5 bases, with 18 bases lying between them. This CDR3 is built from 15 residues. Germline-derived CDR1 and CDR2 are MNHEY and SVGAGI. The CDR3 bases are TGTGCCAGCAGTTCCCACCCCGGGACGTGGAACGAGCAGTACTTC. Its translation is CASSSHPGTWNEQYF.

This clone has only one observation. The rearrangement joins TRBV6-5 to TRBJ1-1, with D tentatively TRBD1 (6 bases). Between the trimmed V and J ends, which lost 6 bases and 1 base, there was a span of 15 bases. The CDR3 extends over 15 amino acids. CDR1 and CDR2 (germline): MNHEY, SVGAGI. The CDR3 DNA reads TGTGCCAGCAGACCCCATATGGGGGCGAACACTGAAGCTTTCTTT. Amino acid sequence: CASRPHMGANTEAFF.

The chain couples TRBV18 to TRBJ2-5, with unresolved D. Germline loops: CDR1 KGHSH, CDR2 LQKENI. The CDR3 length is 15 residues. The V end lost 3 bases, the J end lost 2 bases, and 13 bases lay between the germline ends. The CDR3: CASSPYRATQETQYF. CDR3 nucleotide sequence: TGTGCCAGCTCACCGTACCGAGCGACTCAAGAGACCCAGTACTTC.